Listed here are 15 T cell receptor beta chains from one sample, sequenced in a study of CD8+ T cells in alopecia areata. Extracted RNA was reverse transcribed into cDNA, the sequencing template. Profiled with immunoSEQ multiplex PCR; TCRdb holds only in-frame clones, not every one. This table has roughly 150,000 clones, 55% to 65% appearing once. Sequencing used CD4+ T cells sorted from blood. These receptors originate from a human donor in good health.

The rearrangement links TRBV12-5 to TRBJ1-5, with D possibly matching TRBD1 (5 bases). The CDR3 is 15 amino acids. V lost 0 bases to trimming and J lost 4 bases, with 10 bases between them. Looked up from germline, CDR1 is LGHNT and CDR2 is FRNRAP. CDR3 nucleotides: TGTGCTAGTGGTTTGGTAGCTGCAGGGAATCAGCCCCAGCATTTT. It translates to CASGLVAAGNQPQHF. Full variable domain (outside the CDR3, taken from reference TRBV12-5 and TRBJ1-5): DARVTQTPRHKVTEMGQEVTMRCQPILGHNTVFWYRQTMMQGLELLAYFRNRAPLDDSGMPKDRFSAEMPDATLATLKIQPSEPRDSAVYFCASGLVAAGNQPQHFGDGTRLSIL.

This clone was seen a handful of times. This CDR3 is CSVEVQGDTQYF. DNA of the CDR3: TGCAGCGTTGAAGTCCAGGGGGATACGCAGTATTTT. This sequence joins TRBV29-1 and TRBJ2-3; the D gene is possibly TRBD1 (6 bases). Trimming took off 1 base at V and 6 bases at J, with 8 bases between the two ends. The CDR3 sequence is 12 residues long. The V gene's germline CDR1 is SQVTM and CDR2 ANQGSEA.

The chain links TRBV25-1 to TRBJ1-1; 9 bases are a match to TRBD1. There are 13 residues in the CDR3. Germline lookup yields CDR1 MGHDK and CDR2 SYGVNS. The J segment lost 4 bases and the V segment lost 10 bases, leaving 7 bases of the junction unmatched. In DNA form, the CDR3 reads TGTGCCACTTCCGGGACAGGGCCCACTGAAGCTTTCTTT. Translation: CATSGTGPTEAFF. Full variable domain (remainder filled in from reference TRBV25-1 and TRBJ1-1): EADIYQTPRYLVIGTGKKITLECSQTMGHDKMYWYQQDPGMELHLIHYSYGVNSTEKGDLSSESTVSRIRTEHFPLTLESARPSHTSQYLCATSGTGPTEAFFGQGTRLTVV.

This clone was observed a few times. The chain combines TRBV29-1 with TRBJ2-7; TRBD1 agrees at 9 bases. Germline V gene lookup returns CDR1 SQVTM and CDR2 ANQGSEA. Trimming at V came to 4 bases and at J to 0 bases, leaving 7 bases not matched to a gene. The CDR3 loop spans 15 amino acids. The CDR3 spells CSVGGGQGNSYEQYF. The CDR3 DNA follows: TGCAGCGTTGGTGGAGGACAGGGGAACTCCTACGAGCAGTACTTC.

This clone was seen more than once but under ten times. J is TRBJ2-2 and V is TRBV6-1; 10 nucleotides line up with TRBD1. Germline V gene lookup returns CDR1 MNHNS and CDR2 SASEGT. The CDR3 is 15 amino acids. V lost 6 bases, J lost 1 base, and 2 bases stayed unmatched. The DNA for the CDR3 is TGTGCCAGCAGGGGGGACAGGGGGAACACCGGGGAGCTGTTTTTT. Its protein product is CASRGDRGNTGELFF.

The CDR3 DNA reads as TGTGCCAGCAGCTTACTCCCAGGATCTTCCTACGAGCAGTACTTC. Its translation: CASSLLPGSSYEQYF. The rearrangement uses TRBV7-3 and TRBJ2-7, with no clear D. Trimming took 2 bases from V and 1 from J, leaving 12 bases between them. The CDR3 spans 15 residues. Germline V gene lookup returns CDR1 SGHTA and CDR2 FQGTGA.

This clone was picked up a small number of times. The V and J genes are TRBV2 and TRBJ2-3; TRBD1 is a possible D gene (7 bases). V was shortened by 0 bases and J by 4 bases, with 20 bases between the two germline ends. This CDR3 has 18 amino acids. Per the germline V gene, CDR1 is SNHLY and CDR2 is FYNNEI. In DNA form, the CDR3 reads TGTGCCAGCAGTGAAGCTGGGAGGACAGGATTGATAGCAGATACGCAGTATTTT. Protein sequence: CASSEAGRTGLIADTQYF.

CDR3 sequence (DNA): TGTGCCAGCAGTACCAGTCACTATGGCTACACCTTC. Translation gives CASSTSHYGYTF. The chain couples TRBV6-6 to TRBJ1-2; D remains ambiguous. V was shortened by 5 bases and J by 3 bases, with 7 bases between the two germline ends. Germline CDR1 and CDR2: MNHNY and SVGAGI (reference sequence). This CDR3 is 12 amino acids long.

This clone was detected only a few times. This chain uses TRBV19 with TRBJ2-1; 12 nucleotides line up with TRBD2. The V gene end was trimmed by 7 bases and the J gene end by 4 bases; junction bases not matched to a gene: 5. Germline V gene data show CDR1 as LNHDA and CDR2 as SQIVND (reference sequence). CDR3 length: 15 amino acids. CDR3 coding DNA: TGTGCCAGTAACAGTGGACTAGCGGGGTACAATGAGCAGTTCTTC. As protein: CASNSGLAGYNEQFF.

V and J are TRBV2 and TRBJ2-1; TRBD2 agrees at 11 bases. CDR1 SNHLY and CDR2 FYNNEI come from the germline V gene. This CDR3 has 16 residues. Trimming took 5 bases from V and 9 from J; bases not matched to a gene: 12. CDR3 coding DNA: TGTGCCAGCAGTAAAGGGACTAGCGGAAGAGGGGGTGAGCAGTTCTTC. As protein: CASSKGTSGRGGEQFF.

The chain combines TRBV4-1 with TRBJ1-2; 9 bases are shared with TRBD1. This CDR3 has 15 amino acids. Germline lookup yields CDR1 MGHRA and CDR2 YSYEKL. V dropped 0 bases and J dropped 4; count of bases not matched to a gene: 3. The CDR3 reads CASSQEGTGTYGYTF. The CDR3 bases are TGCGCCAGCAGCCAAGAAGGGACAGGGACCTATGGCTACACCTTC.

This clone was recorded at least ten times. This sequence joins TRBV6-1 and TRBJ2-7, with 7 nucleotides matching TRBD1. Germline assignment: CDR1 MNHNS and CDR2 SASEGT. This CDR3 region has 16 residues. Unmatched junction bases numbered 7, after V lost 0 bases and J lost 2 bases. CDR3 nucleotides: TGTGCCAGCAGTGAAGCAGGATCGCAGGGGGCCTACGAGCAGTACTTC. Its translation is CASSEAGSQGAYEQYF.

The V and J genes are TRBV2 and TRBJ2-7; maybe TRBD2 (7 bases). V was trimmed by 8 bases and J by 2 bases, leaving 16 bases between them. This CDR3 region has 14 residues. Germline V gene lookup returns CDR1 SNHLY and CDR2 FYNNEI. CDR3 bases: TGTGCCAGCGCCACTGAGGGGGGGACCTACGAGCAGTACTTC. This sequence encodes CASATEGGTYEQYF.

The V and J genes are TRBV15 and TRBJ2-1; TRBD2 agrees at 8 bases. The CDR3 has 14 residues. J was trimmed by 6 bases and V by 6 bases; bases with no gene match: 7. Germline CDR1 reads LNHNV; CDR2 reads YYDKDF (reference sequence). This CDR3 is CATRAGTRINEQFF. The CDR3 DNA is TGTGCCACCAGGGCCGGGACTAGGATCAATGAGCAGTTCTTC. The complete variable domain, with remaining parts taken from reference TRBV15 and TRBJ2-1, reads DAMVIQNPRYQVTQFGKPVTLSCSQTLNHNVMYWYQQKSSQAPKLLFHYYDKDFNNEADTPDNFQSRRPNTSFCFLDIRSPGLGDTAMYLCATRAGTRINEQFFGPGTRLTVL.

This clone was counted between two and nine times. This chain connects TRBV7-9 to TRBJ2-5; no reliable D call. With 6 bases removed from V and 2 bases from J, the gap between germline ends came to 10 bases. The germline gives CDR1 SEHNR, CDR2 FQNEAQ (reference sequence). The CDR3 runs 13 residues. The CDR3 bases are TGTGCCAGCAGTCAGGACCAACAAGAGACCCAGTACTTC. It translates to CASSQDQQETQYF. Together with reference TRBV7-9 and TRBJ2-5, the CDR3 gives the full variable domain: DTGVSQNPRHKITKRGQNVTFRCDPISEHNRLYWYRQTLGQGPEFLTYFQNEAQLEKSRLLSDRFSAERPKGSFSTLEIQRTEQGDSAMYLCASSQDQQETQYFGPGTRLLVL.